The 14 T cell receptor beta chains in this list originate from one sample, sequenced in a study of regulatory and conventional T cells in RAG deficiency. Method: immunoSEQ multiplex PCR; TCRdb's copy keeps in-frame clones and lacks some. The profile shows 30,000 to 40,000 clones, about 78% of them singletons. Genomic DNA came from blood conventional CD4+ T cells gated CD25-low CD127-high. This same sample was also part of a study on regulatory T cells. From that study: Primers: 52 TRBV forward and 13 TRBJ reverse.

The sample comprised CD4+ effector T cells sorted from blood. The origin of the receptors is a human donor in good health.

A single count supports this clone. The rearrangement links TRBV18 to TRBJ2-7; the match to TRBD1 covers 10 bases. Germline values: CDR1 KGHSH, CDR2 LQKENI. The CDR3 is made up of 17 amino acids. The J segment lost 2 bases and the V segment lost 3 bases, leaving 10 bases of the junction unmatched. CDR3 sequence: CASSPTRGGTGAYEQYF. CDR3 nucleotides: TGTGCCAGCTCACCTACTCGGGGGGGGACAGGGGCCTACGAGCAGTACTTC.

V gene TRBV5-1 combines with J gene TRBJ2-3, with TRBD1 matching over 8 bases. This CDR3 comprises 12 residues. The V gene end was trimmed by 4 bases and the J gene end by 8 bases; junction bases not matched to a gene: 3. Germline V gene sequence: CDR1 SGHRS, CDR2 YFSETQ. The CDR3 region is CASSQGQGTQYF. CDR3 bases: TGCGCCAGCAGCCAAGGACAGGGTACGCAGTATTTT.

This clone occurred a few times. The chain employs TRBV2 and TRBJ1-4; D uncertain. This CDR3 region has 12 residues. The V gene's germline CDR1 is SNHLY and CDR2 FYNNEI. Deletions cut 4 bases from V and 7 bases from J, with 7 bases between. CDR3 in DNA: TGTGCCAGCAGTGGGTGGGGTGAAAAACTGTTTTTT. This encodes CASSGWGEKLFF. Full variable domain (missing parts from reference TRBV2 and TRBJ1-4): EPEVTQTPSHQVTQMGQEVILRCVPISNHLYFYWYRQILGQKVEFLVSFYNNEISEKSEIFDDQFSVERPDGSNFTLKIRSTKLEDSAMYFCASSGWGEKLFFGSGTQLSVL.

This clone was seen a handful of times. One end of the junction does not line up with germline, which may come from a read error. The chain carries TRBV9 and TRBJ1-2; unclear D gene. Germline lookup yields CDR1 SGDLS and CDR2 YYNGEE. This CDR3 contains 12 residues. The CDR3 DNA sequence: TGTGCCAGCAGCGTACCTTCTGGCAGCATCTCCTTC. Its translation: CASSVPSGSISF.

This clone was seen a handful of times. This chain connects TRBV19 to TRBJ1-6; TRBD1 matches at 12 bases. Germline CDR1 LNHDA, CDR2 SQIVND (reference sequence). The CDR3 spans 14 residues. V dropped 7 bases and J dropped 7; count of bases not matched to a gene: 2. The CDR3 DNA is TGTGCCAGTACCGGGACAGGGGGCAATTCACCCCTCCACTTT. Its protein is CASTGTGGNSPLHF.

The rearrangement links TRBV6-5 to TRBJ2-2; D uncertain. The CDR3 runs 12 residues. The V gene lost 2 bases and the J gene lost 4 bases, with 2 bases spanning the gap. CDR1 is MNHEY and CDR2 is SVGAGI in the germline V gene. The chain's CDR3 is CASSYSTGELFF. In nucleotides, the CDR3 is TGTGCCAGCAGTTACAGCACCGGGGAGCTGTTTTTT.

This chain joins TRBV19 and TRBJ1-1; D unclear. The CDR3 loop spans 14 amino acids. Deletions cut 10 bases from V and 4 bases from J, with 19 bases between. Per germline, CDR1 LNHDA and CDR2 SQIVND (reference sequence). This CDR3 is CATTLRAMGTEAFF. The CDR3 DNA reads as TGTGCCACCACCTTAAGGGCGATGGGCACTGAAGCTTTCTTT.

The V gene is TRBV19, the J gene TRBJ1-2, with TRBD1 matching 9 bases. CDR1 and CDR2 from the germline V gene are LNHDA and SQIVND (reference sequence). The CDR3 extends over 14 amino acids. The J segment lost 8 bases and the V segment lost 7 bases, leaving 11 bases of the junction unmatched. CDR3 sequence reads: CASTFRDRVRGYTF. The DNA for the CDR3 is TGTGCCAGTACCTTTCGGGACAGGGTGCGCGGCTACACCTTC.

The gene calls are TRBV6-1 and TRBJ1-2, with D uncertain. V was shortened by 5 bases and J by 5 bases, with 12 bases between the two germline ends. The length of the CDR3 is 13 residues. Germline V CDR1 and CDR2: MNHNS, SASEGT. The CDR3 bases are TGTGCCAGCAGTCCGACGGACTTGTATGGCTACACCTTC. Its translation: CASSPTDLYGYTF.

In its sample, this clone was seen once. V and J are TRBV7-9 and TRBJ1-1; TRBD1 is a possible D gene (5 bases). The CDR3 extends over 14 amino acids. Trimming cost V 6 bases and J 4 bases, with 15 bases left between them. Germline V gene data show CDR1 as SEHNR and CDR2 as FQNEAQ (reference sequence). This CDR3 reads CASSLSARGTEAFF. The CDR3 DNA sequence: TGTGCCAGCAGTCTTTCCGCAAGGGGCACTGAAGCTTTCTTT.

The V gene is TRBV7-3, the J gene TRBJ2-6; D gene ambiguous. The germline CDR1 and CDR2 sequences are SGHTA and FQGTGA. Between the trimmed V and J ends, which lost 5 bases and 0 bases, there was a span of 14 bases. This CDR3 comprises 17 residues. CDR3: CASSPPWVSSGANVLTF. The CDR3 nucleotides are TGTGCCAGCAGCCCCCCGTGGGTCAGCTCTGGGGCCAACGTCCTGACTTTC.

This clone has more than one count but fewer than ten. The chain joins TRBV5-1 to TRBJ1-2; possibly TRBD1 for D (6 bases). The CDR3 sequence is 13 residues long. V gave up 3 bases and J gave up 7 bases, with 13 bases separating them. The germline CDR1 and CDR2 sequences are SGHRS and YFSETQ. This CDR3 is CASSSTEGGGYTF. The CDR3 DNA reads TGCGCCAGCAGCTCTACAGAGGGGGGTGGCTACACCTTC. Full variable domain (missing parts from reference TRBV5-1 and TRBJ1-2): KAGVTQTPRYLIKTRGQQVTLSCSPISGHRSVSWYQQTPGQGLQFLFEYFSETQRNKGNFPGRFSGRQFSNSRSEMNVSTLELGDSALYLCASSSTEGGGYTFGSGTRLTVV.

This chain joins TRBV6-5 and TRBJ1-1; TRBD1 agrees at 8 bases. This CDR3 has 14 residues. V shed 2 bases, J shed 6 bases, and the junction held 5 bases outside the gene matches. Germline loops: CDR1 MNHEY, CDR2 SVGAGI. The CDR3 DNA follows: TGTGCCAGCAGTTACGACAGGGGTGGGTCTGAAGCTTTCTTT. It is translated as CASSYDRGGSEAFF.

The chain links TRBV14 to TRBJ2-3; the match to TRBD2 covers 9 bases. CDR3 length: 16 amino acids. With V trimmed by 10 bases and J by 0 bases, 11 bases remained unmatched. Germline-derived CDR1 and CDR2 are SGHDN and FVKESK. The CDR3 region has the DNA TGTGCCACCTCCCCCGTAGCGGGGGTTAGCACAGATACGCAGTATTTT. It specifies CATSPVAGVSTDTQYF.